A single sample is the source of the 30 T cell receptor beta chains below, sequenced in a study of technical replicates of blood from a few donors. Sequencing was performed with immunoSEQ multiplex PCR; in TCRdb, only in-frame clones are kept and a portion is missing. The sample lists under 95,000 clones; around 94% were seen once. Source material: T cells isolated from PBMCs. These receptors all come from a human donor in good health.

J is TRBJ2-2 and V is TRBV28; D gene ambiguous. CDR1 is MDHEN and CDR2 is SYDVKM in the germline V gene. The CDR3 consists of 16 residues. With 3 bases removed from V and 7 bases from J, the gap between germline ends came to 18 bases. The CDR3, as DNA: TGTGCCAGCAGTTTCCTGGCCACTACATTGGGCGGGGAGCTGTTTTTT. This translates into CASSFLATTLGGELFF.

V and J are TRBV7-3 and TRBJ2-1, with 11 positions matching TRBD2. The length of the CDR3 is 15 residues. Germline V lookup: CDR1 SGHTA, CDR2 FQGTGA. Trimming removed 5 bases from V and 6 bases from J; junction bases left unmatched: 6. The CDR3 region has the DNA TGTGCCAGCAGCGAAACTAGCGGGGGTTTCAATGAGCAGTTCTTC. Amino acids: CASSETSGGFNEQFF.

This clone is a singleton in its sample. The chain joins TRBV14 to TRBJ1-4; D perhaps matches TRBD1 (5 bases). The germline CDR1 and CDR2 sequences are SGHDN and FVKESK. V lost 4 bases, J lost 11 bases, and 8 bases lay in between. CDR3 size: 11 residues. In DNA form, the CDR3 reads TGTGCCAGCAGCCGGGGGGTGAAACTGTTTTTT. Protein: CASSRGVKLFF.

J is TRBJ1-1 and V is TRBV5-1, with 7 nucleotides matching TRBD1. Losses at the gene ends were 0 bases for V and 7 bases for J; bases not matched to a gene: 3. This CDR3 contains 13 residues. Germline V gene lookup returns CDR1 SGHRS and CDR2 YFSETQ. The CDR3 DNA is TGCGCCAGCAGCTTGGTAGGGACAGATGAAGCTTTCTTT. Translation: CASSLVGTDEAFF.

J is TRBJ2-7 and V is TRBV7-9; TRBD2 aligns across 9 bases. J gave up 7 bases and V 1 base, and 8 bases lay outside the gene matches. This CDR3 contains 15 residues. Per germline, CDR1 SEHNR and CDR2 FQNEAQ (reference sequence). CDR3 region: CASSLDIAGVQEQYF. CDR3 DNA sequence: TGTGCCAGCAGCTTAGATATAGCGGGAGTACAAGAGCAGTACTTC.

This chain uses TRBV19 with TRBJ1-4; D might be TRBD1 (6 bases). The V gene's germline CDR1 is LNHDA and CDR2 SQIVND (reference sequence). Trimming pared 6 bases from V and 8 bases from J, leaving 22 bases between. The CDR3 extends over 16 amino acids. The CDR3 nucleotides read TGTGCCAGTAGCGCAACCGGGGGGGCACGGGGCGAAAAACTGTTTTTT. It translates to CASSATGGARGEKLFF. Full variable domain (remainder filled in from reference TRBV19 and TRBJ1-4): DGGITQSPKYLFRKEGQNVTLSCEQNLNHDAMYWYRQDPGQGLRLIYYSQIVNDFQKGDIAEGYSVSREKKESFPLTVTSAQKNPTAFYLCASSATGGARGEKLFFGSGTQLSVL.

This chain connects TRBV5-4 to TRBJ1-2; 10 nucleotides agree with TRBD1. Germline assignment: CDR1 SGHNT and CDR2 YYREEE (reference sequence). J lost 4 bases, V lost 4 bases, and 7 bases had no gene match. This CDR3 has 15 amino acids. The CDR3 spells CASSPDRGRFYGYTF. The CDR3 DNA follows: TGTGCCAGCAGCCCTGACAGGGGGCGCTTCTATGGCTACACCTTC. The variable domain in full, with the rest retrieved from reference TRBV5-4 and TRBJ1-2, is ETGVTQSPTHLIKTRGQQVTLRCSSQSGHNTVSWYQQALGQGPQFIFQYYREEENGRGNFPPRFSGLQFPNYSSELNVNALELDDSALYLCASSPDRGRFYGYTFGSGTRLTVV.

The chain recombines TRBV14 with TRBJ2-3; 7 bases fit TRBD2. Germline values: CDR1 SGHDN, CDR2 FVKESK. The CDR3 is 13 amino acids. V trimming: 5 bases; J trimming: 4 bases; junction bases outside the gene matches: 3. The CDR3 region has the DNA TGTGCCAGCAGCGTCCGGGAGGCAGATACGCAGTATTTT. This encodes CASSVREADTQYF. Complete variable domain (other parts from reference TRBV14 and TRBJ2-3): EAGVTQFPSHSVIEKGQTVTLRCDPISGHDNLYWYRRVMGKEIKFLLHFVKESKQDESGMPNNRFLAERTGGTYSTLKVQPAELEDSGVYFCASSVREADTQYFGPGTRLTVL.

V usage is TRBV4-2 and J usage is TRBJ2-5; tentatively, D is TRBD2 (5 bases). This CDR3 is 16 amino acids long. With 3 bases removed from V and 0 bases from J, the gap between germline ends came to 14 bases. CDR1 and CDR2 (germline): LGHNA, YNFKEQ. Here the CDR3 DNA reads TGTGCCAGCAGCCAGTCGGGGATGGGGTACCAAGAGACCCAGTACTTC. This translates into CASSQSGMGYQETQYF.

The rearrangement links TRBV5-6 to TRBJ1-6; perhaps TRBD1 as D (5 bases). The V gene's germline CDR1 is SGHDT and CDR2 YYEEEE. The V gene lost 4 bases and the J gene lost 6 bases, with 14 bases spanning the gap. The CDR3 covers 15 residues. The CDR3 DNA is TGTGCCAGCAGCCATGGTTGGGGGGGTAATTCACCCCTCCACTTT. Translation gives CASSHGWGGNSPLHF.

In DNA form, the CDR3 reads TGCGCCAGCAGCTTCGGGGCGGGAGGCGGGACAGATACGCAGTATTTT. This encodes CASSFGAGGGTDTQYF. The chain employs TRBV5-1 and TRBJ2-3; 8 bases fit TRBD2. Germline CDR1 and CDR2: SGHRS and YFSETQ. J lost 3 bases, V lost 2 bases, and 8 bases had no gene match. The CDR3 is 16 residues long.

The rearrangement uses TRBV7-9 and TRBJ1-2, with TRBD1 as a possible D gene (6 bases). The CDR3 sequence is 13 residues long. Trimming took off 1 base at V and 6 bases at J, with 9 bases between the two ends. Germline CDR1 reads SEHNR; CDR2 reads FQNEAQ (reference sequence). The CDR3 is CASSLGAGDGYTF. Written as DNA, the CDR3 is TGTGCCAGCAGCTTAGGGGCAGGGGATGGCTACACCTTC. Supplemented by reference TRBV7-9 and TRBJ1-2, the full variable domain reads DTGVSQNPRHKITKRGQNVTFRCDPISEHNRLYWYRQTLGQGPEFLTYFQNEAQLEKSRLLSDRFSAERPKGSFSTLEIQRTEQGDSAMYLCASSLGAGDGYTFGSGTRLTVV.

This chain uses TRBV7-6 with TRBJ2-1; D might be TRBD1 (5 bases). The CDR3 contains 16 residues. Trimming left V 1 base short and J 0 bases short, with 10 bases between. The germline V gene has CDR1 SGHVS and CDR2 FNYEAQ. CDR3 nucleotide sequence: TGTGCCAGCAGCTTAGAAGATACAGGCTCCTACAATGAGCAGTTCTTC. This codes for CASSLEDTGSYNEQFF.

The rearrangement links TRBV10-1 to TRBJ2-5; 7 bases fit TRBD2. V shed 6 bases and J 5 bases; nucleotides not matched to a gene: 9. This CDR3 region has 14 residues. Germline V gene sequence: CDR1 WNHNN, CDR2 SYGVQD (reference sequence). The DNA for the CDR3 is TGCGCCAGCAGCCCTAGGACTAGTAGGGAGACCCAGTACTTC. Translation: CASSPRTSRETQYF.

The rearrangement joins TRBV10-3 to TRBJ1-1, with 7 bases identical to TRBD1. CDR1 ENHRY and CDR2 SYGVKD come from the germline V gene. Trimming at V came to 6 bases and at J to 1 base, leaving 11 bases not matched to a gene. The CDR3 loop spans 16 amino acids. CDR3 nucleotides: TGTGCCATCAGGTTAGGGCAGGGGGGCCCGAACACTGAAGCTTTCTTT. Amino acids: CAIRLGQGGPNTEAFF.

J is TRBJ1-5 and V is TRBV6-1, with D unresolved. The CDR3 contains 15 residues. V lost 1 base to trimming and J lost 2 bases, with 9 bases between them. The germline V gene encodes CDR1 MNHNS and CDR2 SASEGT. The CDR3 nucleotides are TGTGCCAGCAGTGAAGTTTTGCGGGGCAATCAGCCCCAGCATTTT. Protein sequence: CASSEVLRGNQPQHF.

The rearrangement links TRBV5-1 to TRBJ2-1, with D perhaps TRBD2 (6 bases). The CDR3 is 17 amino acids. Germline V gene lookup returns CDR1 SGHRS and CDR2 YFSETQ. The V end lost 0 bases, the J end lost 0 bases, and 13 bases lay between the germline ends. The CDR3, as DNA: TGCGCCAGCAGCTTGGTCAATAGCGGCAGCTCCTACAATGAGCAGTTCTTC. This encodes CASSLVNSGSSYNEQFF.

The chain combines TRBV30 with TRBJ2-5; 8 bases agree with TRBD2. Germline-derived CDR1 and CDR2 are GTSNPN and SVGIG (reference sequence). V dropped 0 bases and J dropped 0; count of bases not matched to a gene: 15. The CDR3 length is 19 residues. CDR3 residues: CAWSVGLAPKRGYQETQYF. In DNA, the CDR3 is TGTGCCTGGAGTGTGGGGCTGGCCCCCAAGCGGGGGTACCAAGAGACCCAGTACTTC.

For the CDR3, the DNA is TGCAGCGTTGAAGCAACGGGACAGAACACCGGGGAGCTGTTTTTT. This sequence encodes CSVEATGQNTGELFF. V and J are TRBV29-1 and TRBJ2-2, with D possibly TRBD1 on 6 matching bases. The germline gives CDR1 SQVTM, CDR2 ANQGSEA. The CDR3 is 15 residues long. V gave up 1 base and J gave up 1 base, with 10 bases separating them.

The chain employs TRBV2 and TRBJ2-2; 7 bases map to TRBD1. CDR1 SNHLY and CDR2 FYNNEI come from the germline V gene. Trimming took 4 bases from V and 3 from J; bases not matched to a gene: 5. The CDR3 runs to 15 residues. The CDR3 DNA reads TGTGCCAGCAGTGTCGAGGGGGCTTACACCGGGGAGCTGTTTTTT. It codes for CASSVEGAYTGELFF.

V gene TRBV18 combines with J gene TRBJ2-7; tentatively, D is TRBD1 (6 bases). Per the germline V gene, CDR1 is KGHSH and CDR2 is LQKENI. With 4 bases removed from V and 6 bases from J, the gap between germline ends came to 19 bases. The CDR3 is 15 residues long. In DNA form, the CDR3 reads TGTGCCAGCTCACGAGCCCAGGGGATTCAGGCCGAGCAGTACTTC. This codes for CASSRAQGIQAEQYF.

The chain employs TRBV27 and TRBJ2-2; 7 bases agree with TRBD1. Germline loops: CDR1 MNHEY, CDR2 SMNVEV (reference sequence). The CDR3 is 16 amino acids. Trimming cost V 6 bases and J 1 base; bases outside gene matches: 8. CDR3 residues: CASSEDPGGNTGELFF. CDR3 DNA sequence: TGTGCCAGCAGCGAAGACCCAGGGGGGAACACCGGGGAGCTGTTTTTT.

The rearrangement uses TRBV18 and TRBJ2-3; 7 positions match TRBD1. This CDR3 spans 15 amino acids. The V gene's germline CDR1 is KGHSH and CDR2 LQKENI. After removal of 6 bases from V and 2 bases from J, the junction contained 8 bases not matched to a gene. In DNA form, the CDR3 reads TGTGCCAGCTCGCTCGGACAGGTCCTCACAGATACGCAGTATTTT. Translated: CASSLGQVLTDTQYF.

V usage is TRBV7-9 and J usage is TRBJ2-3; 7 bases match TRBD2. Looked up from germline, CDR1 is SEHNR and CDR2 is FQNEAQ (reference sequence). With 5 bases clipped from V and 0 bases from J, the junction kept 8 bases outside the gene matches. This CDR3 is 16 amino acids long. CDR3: CASSPTPRGSTDTQYF. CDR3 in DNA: TGTGCCAGCAGCCCCACCCCGCGGGGGAGCACAGATACGCAGTATTTT.

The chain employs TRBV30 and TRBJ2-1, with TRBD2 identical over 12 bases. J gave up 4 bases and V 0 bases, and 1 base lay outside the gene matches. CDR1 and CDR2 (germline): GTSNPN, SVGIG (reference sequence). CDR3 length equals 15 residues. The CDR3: CAWSVTSGGYNEQFF. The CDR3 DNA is TGTGCCTGGAGTGTAACTAGCGGGGGGTACAATGAGCAGTTCTTC.

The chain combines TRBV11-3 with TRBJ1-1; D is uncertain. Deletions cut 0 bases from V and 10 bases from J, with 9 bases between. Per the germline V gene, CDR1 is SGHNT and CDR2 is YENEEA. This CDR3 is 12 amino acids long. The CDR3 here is CASSLEAAPAFF. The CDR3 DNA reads TGTGCCAGCAGCTTAGAGGCGGCGCCAGCTTTCTTT.

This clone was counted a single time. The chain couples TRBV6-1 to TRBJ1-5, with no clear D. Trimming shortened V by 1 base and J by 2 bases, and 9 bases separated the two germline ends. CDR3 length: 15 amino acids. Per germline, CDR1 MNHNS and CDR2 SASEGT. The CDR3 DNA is TGTGCCAGCAGTGAAGGGAGGCATGGCAATCAGCCCCAGCATTTT. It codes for CASSEGRHGNQPQHF.

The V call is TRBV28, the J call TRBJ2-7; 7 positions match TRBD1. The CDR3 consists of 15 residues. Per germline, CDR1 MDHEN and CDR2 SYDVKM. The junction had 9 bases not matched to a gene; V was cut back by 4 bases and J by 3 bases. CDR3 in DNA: TGTGCCAGCAGTTCGAGAAACAGGGGCTTCTACGAGCAGTACTTC. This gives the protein CASSSRNRGFYEQYF.

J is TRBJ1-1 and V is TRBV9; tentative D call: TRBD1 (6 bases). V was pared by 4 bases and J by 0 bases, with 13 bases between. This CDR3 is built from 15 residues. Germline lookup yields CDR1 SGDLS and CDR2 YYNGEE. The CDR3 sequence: CASSFGGQMNTEAFF. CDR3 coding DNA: TGTGCCAGCAGCTTTGGGGGACAAATGAACACTGAAGCTTTCTTT.

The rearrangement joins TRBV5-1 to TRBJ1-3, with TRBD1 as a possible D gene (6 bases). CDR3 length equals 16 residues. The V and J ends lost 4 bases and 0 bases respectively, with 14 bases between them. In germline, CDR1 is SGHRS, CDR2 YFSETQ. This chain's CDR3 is CASSPVTGSSGNTIYF. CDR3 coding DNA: TGCGCCAGCAGCCCAGTAACAGGGTCCTCTGGAAACACCATATATTTT.